A selection of T cell receptor beta chains follows, all from one sample in a study. One entry per CDR3 protein results from TCRdb running MiXCR on the RT-PCR reads. This table has 550,000 to 750,000 distinct CDR3 sequences, 14% appearing once. Sequenced: memory CD4+ T cells from blood. The receptors shown here come from a female donor in good health, serving as a healthy control. Each CDR3 is given with its conserved first and last residue. D genes are given only for firm matches. Size is omitted from some rows. Given values are once, few, many or a class for expanded clones.

v_gene	d_gene	j_gene	abundance	CDR3aa	CDR3nt
TRBV20-1	TRBD2	TRBJ2-1	few	CSARVPGLGGNEQFF	TGCAGTGCTAGAGTTCCGGGACTAGGGGGCAATGAGCAGTTCTTC
TRBV10-3	TRBD1	TRBJ2-3	many	CAARPGQAGDTQYF	TGTGCCGCCCGCCCCGGACAGGCCGGAGATACGCAGTATTTT
TRBV20-1	.	TRBJ2-7	.	CSARNWPPSSYEQYF	TGCAGTGCTAGAAATTGGCCGCCGAGCTCCTACGAGCAGTACTTC
TRBV5-5	.	TRBJ1-5	many	CASSLRAQGVYQPQHF	TGTGCCAGCAGCTTGAGGGCACAGGGTGTGTATCAGCCCCAGCATTTT
TRBV7-9	.	TRBJ2-3	few	CASSLLEGVSTDTQYF	TGTGCCAGCAGCTTACTTGAGGGAGTAAGCACAGATACGCAGTATTTT
TRBV30	.	TRBJ2-3	few	CAWRSGDTQYF	TGTGCCTGGAGATCGGGAGATACGCAGTATTTT
TRBV7-3	.	TRBJ2-1	few	CASSLTARDNEQFF	TGTGCCAGCAGCTTAACGGCTAGGGACAATGAGCAGTTCTTC
TRBV20-1	.	TRBJ2-7	many	CSANPEQGFRDEQYF	TGCAGTGCTAACCCCGAACAGGGATTCAGGGACGAGCAGTACTTC
TRBV7-2	.	TRBJ2-2	.	CASSSGLGNTGELFF	TGTGCCAGCAGCTCGGGACTTGGGAACACCGGGGAGCTGTTTTTT
TRBV6-2/TRBV6-3	.	TRBJ2-1	few	CASSWGLYNEQFF	TGTGCCAGCAGTTGGGGACTTTACAATGAGCAGTTCTTC
TRBV20-1	TRBD2	TRBJ2-3	.	CSARSLGWREGTDTQYF	TGCAGTGCTAGAAGTTTGGGATGGCGGGAGGGCACAGATACGCAGTATTTT
TRBV7-2	.	TRBJ2-5	.	CASSPHRAQETQYF	TGTGCCAGCAGCCCTCACAGGGCCCAAGAGACCCAGTACTTC
TRBV20-1	.	TRBJ2-1	few	CSARVSGSSYNEQFF	TGCAGTGCTAGAGTTAGCGGCTCCTCCTACAATGAGCAGTTCTTC
TRBV6-5	.	TRBJ1-5	many	CASSYAWTGNQPQHF	TGTGCCAGCAGTTACGCCTGGACGGGCAATCAGCCCCAGCATTTT
TRBV12-3/TRBV12-4	.	TRBJ2-5	many	CASASGVGETQYF	TGTGCCAGCGCGTCCGGGGTTGGAGAGACCCAGTACTTC
TRBV20-1	TRBD2	TRBJ2-7	few	CSATTELAGGLREQYF	TGCAGTGCTACGACCGAACTAGCGGGAGGGCTCCGCGAGCAGTACTTC
TRBV30	TRBD2	TRBJ2-5	many	CAWSGLAGAQYF	TGTGCCTGGAGTGGACTAGCAGGTGCCCAGTACTTC
TRBV15	TRBD2	TRBJ2-7	.	CATSRSRLAAEYF	TGTGCCACCAGCAGGAGCCGACTAGCGGCCGAGTACTTC
TRBV10-3	TRBD1	TRBJ1-6	few	CAISRNRGSYNSPLHF	TGTGCCATCAGTCGGAACAGGGGGTCATATAATTCACCCCTCCACTTT
TRBV7-9	.	TRBJ2-7	.	CASSLEASAYEQYF	TGTGCCAGCAGCTTAGAGGCTAGCGCCTACGAGCAGTACTTC
TRBV6-5	TRBD2	TRBJ2-1	many	CASSYSKVAGGYNEQFF	TGTGCCAGCAGTTACTCGAAAGTAGCGGGAGGCTACAATGAGCAGTTCTTC
TRBV9	TRBD1	TRBJ1-2	few	CASSVLQGAGGYTF	TGTGCCAGCAGCGTTCTGCAGGGGGCGGGTGGCTACACCTTC
TRBV27	TRBD1	TRBJ2-7	many	CASRGQGSGEQYF	TGTGCCAGCAGGGGACAGGGAAGCGGCGAGCAGTACTTC
TRBV6-5	.	TRBJ1-5	.	CASSSSTVSNQPQHF	TGTGCCAGCAGTTCATCGACAGTGAGCAATCAGCCCCAGCATTTT
TRBV12-3/TRBV12-4	.	TRBJ2-3	many	CASILGPSTDTQYF	TGTGCCAGCATCCTCGGACCTAGCACAGATACGCAGTATTTT
TRBV12-2	.	TRBJ1-5	.	CASRFSKKQDWANQPQHF	TGTGCAAGTCGCTTTTCTAAGAAACAGGATTGGGCTAATCAGCCCCAGCATTTT
TRBV7-2	TRBD1	TRBJ2-3	.	CASSSLGQGSTDTQYF	TGTGCCAGCAGCTCCCTTGGACAGGGTAGCACAGATACGCAGTATTTT
TRBV5-4	TRBD1	TRBJ2-1	many	CASSREQGSYNEQFF	TGTGCCTCCTCGAGGGAACAGGGGTCCTACAATGAGCAGTTCTTC